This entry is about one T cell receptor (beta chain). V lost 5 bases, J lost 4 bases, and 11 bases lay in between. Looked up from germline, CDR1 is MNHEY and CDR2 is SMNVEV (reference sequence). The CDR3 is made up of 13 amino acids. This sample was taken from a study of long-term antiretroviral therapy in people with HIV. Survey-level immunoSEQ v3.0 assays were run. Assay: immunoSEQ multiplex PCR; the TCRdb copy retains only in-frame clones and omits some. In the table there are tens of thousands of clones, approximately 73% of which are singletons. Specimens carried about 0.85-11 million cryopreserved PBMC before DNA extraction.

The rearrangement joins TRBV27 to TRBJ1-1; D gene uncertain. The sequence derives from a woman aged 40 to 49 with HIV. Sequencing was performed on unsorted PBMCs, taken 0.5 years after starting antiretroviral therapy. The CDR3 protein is CASSPGGRTEAFF. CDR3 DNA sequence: TGTGCCAGCAGTCCCGGTGGGCGCACTGAAGCTTTCTTT.